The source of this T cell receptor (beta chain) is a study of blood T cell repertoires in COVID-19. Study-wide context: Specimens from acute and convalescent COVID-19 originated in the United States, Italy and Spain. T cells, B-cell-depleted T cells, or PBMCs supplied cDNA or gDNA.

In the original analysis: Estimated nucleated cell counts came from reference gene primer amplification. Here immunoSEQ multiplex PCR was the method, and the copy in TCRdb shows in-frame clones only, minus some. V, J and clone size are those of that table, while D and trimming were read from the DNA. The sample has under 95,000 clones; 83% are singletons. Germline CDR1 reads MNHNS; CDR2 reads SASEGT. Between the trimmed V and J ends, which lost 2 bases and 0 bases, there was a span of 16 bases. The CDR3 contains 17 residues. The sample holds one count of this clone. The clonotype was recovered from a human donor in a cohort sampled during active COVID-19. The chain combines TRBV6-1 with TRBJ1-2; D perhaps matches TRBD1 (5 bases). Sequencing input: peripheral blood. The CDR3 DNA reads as TGTGCCAGCAGTGAACCGGCGGGGCTACTTTCTAACTATGGCTACACCTTC. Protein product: CASSEPAGLLSNYGYTF.